A single sample gave rise to the 10 T cell receptor beta chains below, sequenced in a study of T-cell memory formation after mild COVID-19. TCRdb reprocessed the 5' RACE reads via MiXCR and lists one record per CDR3 protein. The sample consists of fewer than 350,000 distinct CDR3 sequences, more than 13% of them appearing once. Sequenced input: PBMCs or a T cell subset sorted from them (not recorded which). These receptor sequences come from a man younger than 30 who had mild COVID-19 (a few samples of this study predate the infection). Cell type and time point are not known.

This clonotype was counted between two and nine times. V is TRBV18 and J is TRBJ1-5; no reliable D call. The germline CDR1 and CDR2 sequences are KGHSH and LQKENI. V gave up 4 bases and J gave up 3 bases, with 7 bases separating them. The CDR3 runs 13 residues. CDR3 sequence reads: CASSLIDNQPQHF. The CDR3 nucleotides are TGTGCCAGCTCACTCATAGACAATCAGCCCCAGCATTTT.

This clonotype turned up a few times. This rearrangement joins TRBV9 to TRBJ2-5, with TRBD2 as a possible D gene (6 bases). Germline loops: CDR1 SGDLS, CDR2 YYNGEE. The CDR3 sequence is 15 residues long. V lost 2 bases, J lost 2 bases, and 13 bases lay in between. The CDR3 is CASSVGTAQQETQYF. CDR3 coding DNA: TGTGCCAGCAGCGTCGGGACTGCGCAACAAGAGACCCAGTACTTC.

Only a few counts were recorded for this clonotype. The chain uses TRBV4-3 and TRBJ1-6, with D unclear. CDR3 size: 13 residues. Between the trimmed V and J ends, which lost 2 bases and 7 bases, there was a span of 6 bases. Germline V CDR1 and CDR2: LGHNA, YSLEER. The CDR3 coding sequence is TGCGCCAGCAGCCAATTTGGGAATTCACCCCTCCACTTT. Encoded protein: CASSQFGNSPLHF.

The chain is built from TRBV18 and TRBJ1-1, with D perhaps matching TRBD1 (6 bases). Germline V CDR1 and CDR2: KGHSH, LQKENI. V was trimmed by 3 bases and J by 2 bases, leaving 10 bases between them. The CDR3 is made up of 14 amino acids. In DNA, the CDR3 is TGTGCCAGCTCACCCGCCGGGGGCAACACTGAAGCTTTCTTT. Amino acid sequence: CASSPAGGNTEAFF.

This chain links TRBV20-1 with TRBJ1-2; D not certain. The V and J ends lost 4 bases and 2 bases respectively, with 8 bases between them. The CDR3 is 12 residues long. Germline V gene sequence: CDR1 DFQATT, CDR2 SNEGSKA (reference sequence). In DNA form, the CDR3 reads TGCAGTGCTAACAACGTAAACTATGGCTACACCTTC. Residues: CSANNVNYGYTF.

The chain joins TRBV6-1 to TRBJ2-7, with a tentative D call TRBD2 (6 bases). CDR3 length: 14 amino acids. V gave up 3 bases and J gave up 0 bases, with 9 bases separating them. The germline V gene encodes CDR1 MNHNS and CDR2 SASEGT. CDR3: CASSESGGSYEQYV. DNA for the CDR3: TGTGCCAGCAGTGAGTCCGGGGGCTCCTACGAGCAGTACGTC.

The chain employs TRBV4-3 and TRBJ1-1; 7 bases align to TRBD1. With 2 bases clipped from V and 2 bases from J, the junction kept 8 bases outside the gene matches. Germline assignment: CDR1 LGHNA and CDR2 YSLEER. The CDR3 contains 16 residues. CDR3 coding DNA: TGCGCCAGCAGCCAATTGCTCGGGGACAGAAACACTGAAGCTTTCTTT. Amino acids: CASSQLLGDRNTEAFF.

This clonotype was seen ten or more times. The chain links TRBV10-3 to TRBJ2-1; D is unresolved. The CDR3 is made up of 13 amino acids. Per the germline V gene, CDR1 is ENHRY and CDR2 is SYGVKD. Trimming removed 5 bases at V and 7 bases at J, with 12 bases between. DNA for the CDR3: TGTGCCATCAGTCCTGTGGTAGAAAATGAGCAGTTCTTC. Translated: CAISPVVENEQFF.

The genes are TRBV14 and TRBJ2-7; D unclear. CDR1 is SGHDN, CDR2 FVKESK, per germline. This CDR3 contains 15 residues. Trimming removed 0 bases at V and 0 bases at J, with 9 bases between. The CDR3 loop is CASSQEPGSSYEQYF. The CDR3 nucleotides are TGTGCCAGCAGCCAAGAGCCAGGAAGCTCCTACGAGCAGTACTTC.

V usage is TRBV9 and J usage is TRBJ2-2; 7 bases are a match to TRBD1. Germline assignment: CDR1 SGDLS and CDR2 YYNGEE. V shed 4 bases, J shed 0 bases, and the junction held 6 bases outside the gene matches. There are 16 residues in the CDR3. CDR3 sequence reads: CASSTSTGANTGELFF. The CDR3 bases are TGTGCCAGCAGCACCTCAACAGGGGCGAACACCGGGGAGCTGTTTTTT.